A selection of T cell receptor beta chains follows, all from one sample in a study of T cell repertoires in aging, cancer and after chemotherapy. TCRdb used MiXCR to reprocess the multiplex PCR reads, holding one entry per CDR3 protein. The sample lists around 2,000 distinct CDR3 sequences, 24% occurring once. Input material: blood. These TCRs come from a human donor with a solid tumor. Each CDR3 is given with its conserved first and last residue. D genes are given only for firm matches. Size is stated for part of the rows, as once, few or many counts, or as a class when the clone is expanded.

CDR3 DNA: TGTGCCAGCAGTCCGTTACCGGGACGCATCTCTGGAAACACCATATATTTT
CDR3 protein: CASSPLPGRISGNTIYF
J gene: TRBJ1-3
V gene: TRBV6-5
D gene: -
clone size: medium-sized

CDR3 DNA: TGTGCCACCAGTGAGTTGCAGGAGCTGTTTTTT
CDR3 protein: CATSELQELFF
J gene: TRBJ2-2
V gene: TRBV24-1
D gene: -
clone size: -

CDR3 DNA: TGTGCCAGCAGTTACTCGGGACAGGACACCGGGGAGCTGTTTTTT
CDR3 protein: CASSYSGQDTGELFF
J gene: TRBJ2-2
V gene: TRBV6-2/TRBV6-3
D gene: TRBD1
clone size: few

CDR3 DNA: TGTGCCAGCAGGTTGGCCTACGAGCAGTACTTC
CDR3 protein: CASRLAYEQYF
J gene: TRBJ2-7
V gene: TRBV6-6
D gene: -
clone size: large

CDR3 DNA: TGCGCCAGCAGCCAAGCTAGCAGCTACAATGAGCAGTTCTTC
CDR3 protein: CASSQASSYNEQFF
J gene: TRBJ2-1
V gene: TRBV4-2
D gene: -
clone size: -

CDR3 DNA: TGTGCCAGCAGCTTAAACCTTGGCACAGATACGCAGTATTTT
CDR3 protein: CASSLNLGTDTQYF
J gene: TRBJ2-3
V gene: TRBV7-3
D gene: -
clone size: few

CDR3 DNA: TGCGCCAGCAGCCAAGAAGATTTCTGGGCCGAGCAGTACTTC
CDR3 protein: CASSQEDFWAEQYF
J gene: TRBJ2-7
V gene: TRBV4-1
D gene: -
clone size: few

CDR3 DNA: TGTGCCAGCAGTGGATTAGCCGGGACAGGGTATGGCTACACCTTC
CDR3 protein: CASSGLAGTGYGYTF
J gene: TRBJ1-2
V gene: TRBV6-1
D gene: TRBD1
clone size: large

CDR3 DNA: TGCAGTGCTAGAGATAGAACTACCAATCAGCCCCAGCATTTT
CDR3 protein: CSARDRTTNQPQHF
J gene: TRBJ1-5
V gene: TRBV20-1
D gene: -
clone size: -

CDR3 DNA: TGTGCCAGCAGTTTCATGGCAGACACTGAAGCTTTCTTT
CDR3 protein: CASSFMADTEAFF
J gene: TRBJ1-1
V gene: TRBV28
D gene: -
clone size: -

CDR3 DNA: TGTGCCAGCAGCTTGGCCGGCGGCAAATCCAATCAGCCCCAGCATTTT
CDR3 protein: CASSLAGGKSNQPQHF
J gene: TRBJ1-5
V gene: TRBV5-6
D gene: -
clone size: -

CDR3 DNA: TGTGCCAGCAGCAGTCCGGGCTCTGGGGCCAACGTCCTGACTTTC
CDR3 protein: CASSSPGSGANVLTF
J gene: TRBJ2-6
V gene: TRBV28
D gene: -
clone size: few

CDR3 DNA: TGTGCCAGCAGCTTTAAGGTTGGAAACAGGGGAAACGAGCAGTACTTC
CDR3 protein: CASSFKVGNRGNEQYF
J gene: TRBJ2-7
V gene: TRBV5-5
D gene: TRBD1
clone size: few

CDR3 DNA: TGTGCCAGCAGCCCCCAGGCCGGGGAGCTGTTTTTT
CDR3 protein: CASSPQAGELFF
J gene: TRBJ2-2
V gene: TRBV5-4
D gene: -
clone size: few

CDR3 DNA: TGTGCCACCAAGGGTGGACAAAGAGGTGCAGATACGCAGTATTTT
CDR3 protein: CATKGGQRGADTQYF
J gene: TRBJ2-3
V gene: TRBV19
D gene: -
clone size: medium-sized

CDR3 DNA: TGCAGCGTTAAGCGGGGGAAGGACACCGGGGAGCTGTTTTTT
CDR3 protein: CSVKRGKDTGELFF
J gene: TRBJ2-2
V gene: TRBV29-1
D gene: TRBD2
clone size: large

CDR3 DNA: TGTGCCAGCAGTCTACAGGGTACCTACAATGAGCAGTTCTTC
CDR3 protein: CASSLQGTYNEQFF
J gene: TRBJ2-1
V gene: TRBV28
D gene: -
clone size: -

CDR3 DNA: TGTGCCAGCAGCGAGGGGGGGGCTTACTATGGCTACACCTTC
CDR3 protein: CASSEGGAYYGYTF
J gene: TRBJ1-2
V gene: TRBV6-1
D gene: -
clone size: medium-sized

CDR3 DNA: TGTGCCAGCAGTTTAGGGCTAGCGGGATCAGTGAAGACCCAGTACTTC
CDR3 protein: CASSLGLAGSVKTQYF
J gene: TRBJ2-5
V gene: TRBV12-3/TRBV12-4
D gene: TRBD2
clone size: few

CDR3 DNA: TGCGCCAGCAGGCTGGGGACGGGATCTGGGGCCAACGTCCTGACTTTC
CDR3 protein: CASRLGTGSGANVLTF
J gene: TRBJ2-6
V gene: TRBV4-1
D gene: -
clone size: few

CDR3 DNA: TGCAGTGCTAGAACAGGGGGGGGTTTTTATGGCTACACCTTC
CDR3 protein: CSARTGGGFYGYTF
J gene: TRBJ1-2
V gene: TRBV20-1
D gene: TRBD1
clone size: few

CDR3 DNA: TGCAGTGCCCGAGGGGACAGGGCATGGGCCGGGGAGCTGTTTTTT
CDR3 protein: CSARGDRAWAGELFF
J gene: TRBJ2-2
V gene: TRBV20-1
D gene: TRBD1
clone size: large

CDR3 DNA: TGTGCCAGCAGTGTACTAGCCGATTACAATGAGCAGTTCTTC
CDR3 protein: CASSVLADYNEQFF
J gene: TRBJ2-1
V gene: TRBV6-4
D gene: -
clone size: few

CDR3 DNA: TGCAGTGCTAGAGATCGGGGGACTAGCGGGGGGCGGGCCAAAAACATTCAGTACTTC
CDR3 protein: CSARDRGTSGGRAKNIQYF
J gene: TRBJ2-4
V gene: TRBV20-1
D gene: TRBD2
clone size: -

CDR3 DNA: TGTGCCAGCAGTTTTTGGGGGACAGGGGCTGTAGATACGCAGTATTTT
CDR3 protein: CASSFWGTGAVDTQYF
J gene: TRBJ2-3
V gene: TRBV12-3/TRBV12-4
D gene: TRBD1
clone size: few

CDR3 DNA: TGTGCCAGCAGCCCAGACAGGGTCAGGAATACGCAGTATTTT
CDR3 protein: CASSPDRVRNTQYF
J gene: TRBJ2-3
V gene: TRBV13
D gene: TRBD1
clone size: -

CDR3 DNA: TGTGCCAGCAGCCCCAGGGTTGAGACTGGTGGCTACACCTTC
CDR3 protein: CASSPRVETGGYTF
J gene: TRBJ1-2
V gene: TRBV5-4
D gene: -
clone size: -

CDR3 DNA: TGTGCCAGCTCGTCGACAGGGCTAACATCCTACGAGCAGTACTTC
CDR3 protein: CASSSTGLTSYEQYF
J gene: TRBJ2-7
V gene: TRBV18
D gene: TRBD1
clone size: medium-sized

CDR3 DNA: TGTGTCTACCCGCCCCGGGGGGCCTCCTACGAGCAGTACTTC
CDR3 protein: CVYPPRGASYEQYF
J gene: TRBJ2-7
V gene: TRBV28
D gene: -
clone size: few

CDR3 DNA: TGCAGTGCTAGAGATCCAGCGGGGCACACCGGGGAGCTGTTTTTT
CDR3 protein: CSARDPAGHTGELFF
J gene: TRBJ2-2
V gene: TRBV20-1
D gene: TRBD2
clone size: -

CDR3 DNA: TGTGCCAGTAGTATCCGGACGGTCTATGGCTACACCTTC
CDR3 protein: CASSIRTVYGYTF
J gene: TRBJ1-2
V gene: TRBV19
D gene: -
clone size: large

CDR3 DNA: TGTGCCAGCAGCCCGGGGGTTCCTTTCAATCAGCCCCAGCATTTT
CDR3 protein: CASSPGVPFNQPQHF
J gene: TRBJ1-5
V gene: TRBV6-2/TRBV6-3
D gene: -
clone size: few

CDR3 DNA: TGTGCCAGCAGCATCTGGGCTCAGCCCCAGCATTTT
CDR3 protein: CASSIWAQPQHF
J gene: TRBJ1-5
V gene: TRBV28
D gene: -
clone size: once

CDR3 DNA: TGTGCCAGCAGTACAATGTATGGCTACACCTTC
CDR3 protein: CASSTMYGYTF
J gene: TRBJ1-2
V gene: TRBV28
D gene: -
clone size: -

CDR3 DNA: TGCGCCAGCAGCTTGCAGGGGTCCACGGGCACTGAAGCTTTCTTT
CDR3 protein: CASSLQGSTGTEAFF
J gene: TRBJ1-1
V gene: TRBV5-1
D gene: -
clone size: few

CDR3 DNA: TGCGCCAGCAGCCAACAGGGGGGTACGGAGCAGTACTTC
CDR3 protein: CASSQQGGTEQYF
J gene: TRBJ2-7
V gene: TRBV4-3
D gene: -
clone size: -

CDR3 DNA: TGTGCCAGCAGCTTAACATCCCTCCGGACTAGAGGGACTGAAGCTTTCTTT
CDR3 protein: CASSLTSLRTRGTEAFF
J gene: TRBJ1-1
V gene: TRBV7-3
D gene: -
clone size: -

CDR3 DNA: TGCAGTGCTGTCCCGACTGGCACAGATACGCAGTATTTT
CDR3 protein: CSAVPTGTDTQYF
J gene: TRBJ2-3
V gene: TRBV20-1
D gene: -
clone size: -

CDR3 DNA: TGCAGTGCTAGAGAGGGTGGGGGGAAGGAGACCCAGTACTTC
CDR3 protein: CSAREGGGKETQYF
J gene: TRBJ2-5
V gene: TRBV20-1
D gene: -
clone size: few

CDR3 DNA: TGTGCCAGCAGTTTAGGACTAAGCGGGGGACACCCCCAGGAGACCCAGTACTTC
CDR3 protein: CASSLGLSGGHPQETQYF
J gene: TRBJ2-5
V gene: TRBV28
D gene: TRBD2
clone size: -

CDR3 DNA: TGTGCCAGCAGGGGAACTGCGAACACTGAAGCTTTCTTT
CDR3 protein: CASRGTANTEAFF
J gene: TRBJ1-1
V gene: TRBV6-2/TRBV6-3
D gene: -
clone size: -

CDR3 DNA: TGTGCCAGCAGCTTGGAGGGGCAGTCAGGCTATGGCTACACCTTC
CDR3 protein: CASSLEGQSGYGYTF
J gene: TRBJ1-2
V gene: TRBV7-3
D gene: -
clone size: few

CDR3 DNA: TGTGCCAGAGGGGTCTCTGGGGCCAACGTCCTGACTTTC
CDR3 protein: CARGVSGANVLTF
J gene: TRBJ2-6
V gene: TRBV2
D gene: -
clone size: -

CDR3 DNA: TGTGCCAGCAACTTCGACCGTTTAGAAGCTTTCTTT
CDR3 protein: CASNFDRLEAFF
J gene: TRBJ1-1
V gene: TRBV6-1
D gene: -
clone size: few

CDR3 DNA: TGCGCCCACGAAGGGAACAATGAGCAGTTCTTC
CDR3 protein: CAHEGNNEQFF
J gene: TRBJ2-1
V gene: TRBV29-1
D gene: -
clone size: medium-sized

CDR3 DNA: TGTGCCAGCAGTTTAGGGGGGGGGCCGTACGAGCAGTACTTC
CDR3 protein: CASSLGGGPYEQYF
J gene: TRBJ2-7
V gene: TRBV12-3/TRBV12-4
D gene: -
clone size: medium-sized

CDR3 DNA: TGTGCCAGTAGTAGATCCAGTCGGACTGAAGCTTTCTTT
CDR3 protein: CASSRSSRTEAFF
J gene: TRBJ1-1
V gene: TRBV19
D gene: -
clone size: medium-sized

CDR3 DNA: TGTGCCAGCAGCCTAGGACTAGCGGGGGGGTACCAAGAGACCCAGTACTTC
CDR3 protein: CASSLGLAGGYQETQYF
J gene: TRBJ2-5
V gene: TRBV6-2/TRBV6-3
D gene: TRBD2
clone size: -

CDR3 DNA: TGTGCCAGCAGCTTGGTTCCCGACACAGATACGCAGTATTTT
CDR3 protein: CASSLVPDTDTQYF
J gene: TRBJ2-3
V gene: TRBV5-6
D gene: -
clone size: few

CDR3 DNA: TGTGCCACCCGGGGGGCGAGCAATCAGCCCCAGCATTTT
CDR3 protein: CATRGASNQPQHF
J gene: TRBJ1-5
V gene: TRBV6-6
D gene: -
clone size: -

CDR3 DNA: TGTGCCGTGGTCGGGGGGGGGGATTTTTACGAGCAGTACTTC
CDR3 protein: CAVVGGGDFYEQYF
J gene: TRBJ2-7
V gene: TRBV28
D gene: TRBD2
clone size: -

CDR3 DNA: TGTGCCACCAGCAGAGGAGGGACAGGACCTTCCTACGAGCAGTACTTC
CDR3 protein: CATSRGGTGPSYEQYF
J gene: TRBJ2-7
V gene: TRBV15
D gene: TRBD1
clone size: medium-sized

CDR3 DNA: TGTGCCAGCAGCTTGAATGCGGACCTCAATGAGCAGTTCTTC
CDR3 protein: CASSLNADLNEQFF
J gene: TRBJ2-1
V gene: TRBV11-2
D gene: -
clone size: -

CDR3 DNA: TGTGCCAGCAGCTTGGATACAGATACGCAGTATTTT
CDR3 protein: CASSLDTDTQYF
J gene: TRBJ2-3
V gene: TRBV5-4
D gene: -
clone size: few

CDR3 DNA: TGTGCCATCAGTGAGTCAGGGCCTCTAGACAGGGGGGAGACCCAGTACTTC
CDR3 protein: CAISESGPLDRGETQYF
J gene: TRBJ2-5
V gene: TRBV10-3
D gene: TRBD1
clone size: few